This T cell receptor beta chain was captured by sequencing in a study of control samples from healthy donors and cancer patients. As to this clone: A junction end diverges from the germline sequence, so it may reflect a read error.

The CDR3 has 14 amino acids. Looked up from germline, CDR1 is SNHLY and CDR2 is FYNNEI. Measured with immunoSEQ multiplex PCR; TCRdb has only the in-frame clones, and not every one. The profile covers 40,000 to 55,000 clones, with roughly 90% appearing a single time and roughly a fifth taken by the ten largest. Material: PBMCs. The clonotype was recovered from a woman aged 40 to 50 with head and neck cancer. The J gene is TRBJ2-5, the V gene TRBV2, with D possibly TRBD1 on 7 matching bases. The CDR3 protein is CASSEAGGQETQYF. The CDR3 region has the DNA TGTGCCAGCAGCGAAGCAGGGGGGCAAGAGACCCAGTACTTC.